This is a list of T cell receptor beta chains from one sample in a study of shared clonotypes between healthy human individuals. TCRdb's copy holds only in-frame clones and misses some; the assay was immunoSEQ multiplex PCR. The data contain around 1.9 million clones, roughly 91% of them singletons. Specimen: naive CD8+ T cells from PBMCs. All receptors come from a man aged 18 to 29 in good health. Some clones in this sample may be carry-over from other donors' samples. The conserved cysteine and the conserved F or W are not part of the CDR3 here. The order of the fields is J gene, V gene, CDR3 protein.

>TRBJ2-3|TRBV19
ASRGLADLDTQY
>TRBJ2-7|TRBV4-1
ASSQAPDYEQY
>TRBJ2-5|TRBV6-5
ASSYARQETQY
>TRBJ2-7|TRBV7-3
ASSYLGGPSSYEQY
>TRBJ1-1|TRBV7-3
ASSPMGLPGTEAF
>TRBJ2-3|TRBV4-3
ASSHRDGFGDTQY
>TRBJ2-1|TRBV2
ANTKGEHEQF
>TRBJ1-1|TRBV6-6
ASSYEGIEAF
>TRBJ2-1|TRBV7-3
ASSSLGGRYNEQF
>TRBJ1-2|TRBV4-1
ASSLTGLSNYGYT
>TRBJ1-5|TRBV28
ASSPVPTYNQPQH
>TRBJ1-1|TRBV5-6
ASSLGVGTEAF
>TRBJ1-2|TRBV9
ASSVSGQGEANYGYT
>TRBJ2-3|TRBV5-4
ASSFWTASGTQY